Each of the 26 T cell receptor beta chains below was sequenced from the same sample in a study of T cell repertoires in cytomegalovirus infection. No antigen has been identified for these receptors. TCRdb itself ran the reads through MiXCR, one entry per CDR3 protein. The sample yields fewer than 900,000 distinct CDR3 sequences, 25% to 30% seen once. The starting material was cultured CD8+ T cells from PBMCs, obtained from culture after CMV antigen stimulation. The receptors come from a human donor in good health (CMV status not recorded). Some clones in this sample may be carry-over from other donors' samples.

This clonotype was detected many times. The chain links TRBV7-9 to TRBJ2-5; tentative D call: TRBD2 (6 bases). Germline assignment: CDR1 SEHNR and CDR2 FQNEAQ (reference sequence). V lost 4 bases to trimming and J lost 5 bases, with 20 bases between them. This CDR3 is 16 amino acids long. The CDR3 here is CASSSPGGRGIETQYF. The CDR3 DNA sequence: TGTGCCAGCAGCTCCCCAGGAGGCCGGGGGATCGAGACCCAGTACTTC. Filled out from reference TRBV7-9 and TRBJ2-5, the complete variable domain reads DTGVSQNPRHKITKRGQNVTFRCDPISEHNRLYWYRQTLGQGPEFLTYFQNEAQLEKSRLLSDRFSAERPKGSFSTLEIQRTEQGDSAMYLCASSSPGGRGIETQYFGPGTRLLVL.

The chain couples TRBV4-2 to TRBJ2-2; no clear D gene. This CDR3 is 13 amino acids long. Germline loops: CDR1 LGHNA, CDR2 YNFKEQ. Trimming took 1 base from V and 7 from J, leaving 7 bases between them. This CDR3 is CASSQVKGGELFF. The CDR3 DNA follows: TGTGCCAGCAGCCAAGTAAAGGGCGGGGAGCTGTTTTTT.

The chain recombines TRBV27 with TRBJ1-4; D not certain. The ends were cut back, 6 bases at V and 2 bases at J, with 10 bases in the middle. The germline V gene has CDR1 MNHEY and CDR2 SMNVEV (reference sequence). CDR3 length: 14 amino acids. CDR3 region: CASSHTGTNEKLFF. CDR3 nucleotides: TGTGCCAGCAGCCATACGGGGACTAATGAAAAACTGTTTTTT. Filled out from reference TRBV27 and TRBJ1-4, the complete variable domain reads EAQVTQNPRYLITVTGKKLTVTCSQNMNHEYMSWYRQDPGLGLRQIYYSMNVEVTDKGDVPEGYKVSRKEKRNFPLILESPSPNQTSLYFCASSHTGTNEKLFFGSGTQLSVL.

CDR3 in DNA: TGTGCCAGCAGTTTAGGAGGGATTCGGAAAAAACTGTTTTTT. Translating it yields CASSLGGIRKKLFF. This chain uses TRBV27 with TRBJ1-4; D gene uncertain. V gave up 2 bases and J gave up 9 bases, with 13 bases separating them. Germline values: CDR1 MNHEY, CDR2 SMNVEV (reference sequence). The CDR3 spans 14 residues.

This clonotype was found a few times. The genes are TRBV15 and TRBJ1-1, with 8 bases lining up with TRBD1. The J segment lost 4 bases and the V segment lost 3 bases, leaving 4 bases of the junction unmatched. The CDR3 totals 14 residues. The germline V gene encodes CDR1 LNHNV and CDR2 YYDKDF (reference sequence). The CDR3 nucleotides read TGTGCCACCAGCAGCCAAACAGGGGGCACTGAAGCTTTCTTT. Translated, it gives CATSSQTGGTEAFF.

V is TRBV5-1 and J is TRBJ1-2; the match to TRBD1 covers 11 bases. After removal of 4 bases from V and 0 bases from J, the junction contained 20 bases not matched to a gene. Germline assignment: CDR1 SGHRS and CDR2 YFSETQ. This CDR3 has 21 residues. The CDR3 DNA sequence: TGCGCCAGCAGCCCTAATTTACAGGACAGGGGGCGAACAGGAGCTAACTATGGCTACACCTTC. The encoded protein is CASSPNLQDRGRTGANYGYTF.

This CDR3 is CASTLSPSDGYTF. In DNA form, the CDR3 reads TGTGCCAGCACCTTGAGTCCCAGCGATGGCTACACCTTC. The J gene is TRBJ1-2, the V gene TRBV7-6; unclear D gene. The V end lost 7 bases, the J end lost 6 bases, and 15 bases lay between the germline ends. The CDR3 is 13 amino acids. Germline lookup yields CDR1 SGHVS and CDR2 FNYEAQ.

The rearrangement uses TRBV6-1 and TRBJ2-3, with 9 bases matching TRBD2. The CDR3 is 15 amino acids. V gave up 7 bases and J gave up 2 bases; unmatched junction bases: 7. CDR1 MNHNS and CDR2 SASEGT come from the germline V gene. DNA for the CDR3: TGTGCCAGCACTGGACTAGCGTACGTCACAGATACGCAGTATTTT. It translates to CASTGLAYVTDTQYF.

In this sample, this clonotype turned up many times. The chain links TRBV7-2 to TRBJ2-4; 8 nucleotides line up with TRBD2. V lost 1 base and J lost 6; bases outside the gene matches: 17. Per the germline V gene, CDR1 is SGHTA and CDR2 is FQGNSA. The CDR3 has 19 residues. CDR3 sequence reads: CASSLVVTGLAPRRNIQYF. The CDR3 nucleotides are TGTGCCAGCAGCTTAGTAGTTACCGGACTAGCACCCCGACGAAACATTCAGTACTTC.

This clonotype was recorded many times. V is TRBV27 and J is TRBJ2-1; D perhaps matches TRBD1 (5 bases). Trimming pared 6 bases from V and 4 bases from J, leaving 10 bases between. The CDR3 extends over 13 amino acids. CDR1 and CDR2 from the germline V gene are MNHEY and SMNVEV (reference sequence). CDR3 bases: TGTGCCAGCAGCTCGACAGTGTACAATGAGCAGTTCTTC. It specifies CASSSTVYNEQFF.

The chain carries TRBV27 and TRBJ1-3; D possibly corresponds to TRBD1 (6 bases). Trimming removed 8 bases from V and 0 bases from J, with 14 bases in between. In germline, CDR1 is MNHEY, CDR2 SMNVEV (reference sequence). The CDR3 contains 15 residues. CDR3 DNA: TGTGCCAGCGGGAAGGGGGTCTCCTCTGGAAACACCATATATTTT. It encodes CASGKGVSSGNTIYF.

There are a few counts of this clonotype. V usage is TRBV5-6 and J usage is TRBJ1-1; 8 bases agree with TRBD1. J gave up 4 bases and V 4 bases, and 3 bases lay outside the gene matches. Looked up from germline, CDR1 is SGHDT and CDR2 is YYEEEE. The CDR3 spans 13 residues. The CDR3 spells CASSGQGITEAFF. CDR3 in DNA: TGTGCCAGCAGCGGACAGGGAATCACTGAAGCTTTCTTT. The full variable domain, with the rest looked up from reference TRBV5-6 and TRBJ1-1, is DAGVTQSPTHLIKTRGQQVTLRCSPKSGHDTVSWYQQALGQGPQFIFQYYEEEERQRGNFPDRFSGHQFPNYSSELNVNALLLGDSALYLCASSGQGITEAFFGQGTRLTVV.

This clonotype was recorded at least ten times. This chain links TRBV12-3 or TRBV12-4 with TRBJ2-7; TRBD2 agrees at 8 bases. This CDR3 is 12 amino acids long. The CDR3 bases are TGTGCAAGCGCGGGGGGAAGATACGAGCAGTACTTC. It specifies CASAGGRYEQYF.

This clonotype has more than one count but fewer than ten. J is TRBJ2-1 and V is TRBV7-8; D gene ambiguous. Germline V gene sequence: CDR1 SGHVS, CDR2 FQNEAQ. The V end was cut by 1 base, the J end by 7 bases, with 11 bases between. The CDR3 has 14 residues. This CDR3 is CASSLEGMGNEQFF. The CDR3 DNA reads as TGTGCCAGCAGCTTAGAAGGCATGGGAAATGAGCAGTTCTTC.

This chain joins TRBV6-2 or TRBV6-3 and TRBJ1-5, with 8 positions matching TRBD1. V was pared by 6 bases and J by 2 bases, with 18 bases of the junction left unmatched. CDR3 length equals 19 residues. Germline V CDR1 and CDR2: MNHEY, SVGEGT. Here the CDR3 DNA reads TGTGCCAGCAGCTCCAATCTGGACAGGGCAGCAGGGGGCAATCAGCCCCAGCATTTT. Translating gives CASSSNLDRAAGGNQPQHF.

This chain links TRBV2 with TRBJ1-5; TRBD1 matches at 7 bases. The CDR3 is made up of 15 amino acids. V shed 4 bases, J shed 3 bases, and the junction held 6 bases outside the gene matches. CDR1 is SNHLY, CDR2 FYNNEI, per germline. The CDR3 sequence is CASSVLTGNNQPQHF. Written as DNA, the CDR3 is TGTGCCAGCAGTGTCCTGACAGGGAACAATCAGCCCCAGCATTTT.

The V and J genes are TRBV9 and TRBJ1-1; 9 bases line up with TRBD1. The germline CDR1 and CDR2 sequences are SGDLS and YYNGEE. The length of the CDR3 is 14 residues. The junction had 0 bases not matched to a gene; V was cut back by 0 bases and J by 3 bases. The DNA for the CDR3 is TGTGCCAGCAGCGTAGACAGGGGGCACACTGAAGCTTTCTTT. Its protein product is CASSVDRGHTEAFF.

The chain links TRBV10-3 to TRBJ1-2, with D unresolved. CDR1 and CDR2 from the germline V gene are ENHRY and SYGVKD. V lost 5 bases to trimming and J lost 0 bases, with 16 bases between them. The CDR3 loop spans 16 amino acids. CDR3 amino acids: CAISPLSWDSNYGYTF. CDR3 nucleotide sequence: TGTGCCATCAGTCCGCTGAGTTGGGATTCTAACTATGGCTACACCTTC.

The chain employs TRBV7-9 and TRBJ2-5; D gene ambiguous. This CDR3 has 14 residues. CDR1 SEHNR and CDR2 FQNEAQ come from the germline V gene (reference sequence). The V gene lost 1 base and the J gene lost 3 bases, with 9 bases spanning the gap. As DNA, the CDR3 is TGTGCCAGCAGCTTAGTTTTAACAGAAGAGACCCAGTACTTC. It is translated as CASSLVLTEETQYF. The variable domain in full, completed from reference TRBV7-9 and TRBJ2-5, reads DTGVSQNPRHKITKRGQNVTFRCDPISEHNRLYWYRQTLGQGPEFLTYFQNEAQLEKSRLLSDRFSAERPKGSFSTLEIQRTEQGDSAMYLCASSLVLTEETQYFGPGTRLLVL.

The V call is TRBV29-1, the J call TRBJ2-1; 14 nucleotides match TRBD2. Germline CDR1 and CDR2: SQVTM and ANQGSEA. This CDR3 has 14 residues. Trimming took 4 bases from V and 6 from J; bases not matched to a gene: 2. CDR3 sequence: CSVGGTSGGNEQFF. The CDR3 DNA follows: TGCAGCGTTGGTGGGACTAGCGGGGGCAATGAGCAGTTCTTC.

Only a few counts were recorded for this clonotype. The rearrangement links TRBV20-1 to TRBJ2-7, with 9 bases aligning to TRBD1. Unmatched junction bases numbered 2, after V lost 0 bases and J lost 2 bases. The CDR3 is 14 residues long. CDR1 and CDR2 (germline): DFQATT, SNEGSKA (reference sequence). The CDR3 spells CSAREGTGPYEQYV. CDR3 DNA: TGCAGTGCTAGAGAGGGGACAGGGCCCTACGAGCAGTACGTC.

The chain has TRBV5-4 and TRBJ1-2; D gene uncertain. Trimming pared 1 base from V and 4 bases from J, leaving 11 bases between. The length of the CDR3 is 14 residues. The germline gives CDR1 SGHNT, CDR2 YYREEE (reference sequence). In DNA, the CDR3 is TGTGCCAGCAGCTTGTATTCAGTGAGCTATGGCTACACCTTC. The encoded protein is CASSLYSVSYGYTF.

CDR3 amino acids: CASSYRGPGGTDTQYF. In DNA form, the CDR3 reads TGTGCCAGCAGTTACCGGGGACCGGGGGGCACAGATACGCAGTATTTT. The gene calls are TRBV6-6 and TRBJ2-3; maybe TRBD2 (6 bases). The CDR3 sequence is 16 residues long. Germline CDR1 MNHNY, CDR2 SVGAGI (reference sequence). Trimming stripped 2 bases from V and 1 base from J, with 13 bases between.

This clonotype was seen many times. This chain joins TRBV10-3 and TRBJ2-1; a weak D match, TRBD2 (5 bases). CDR1 ENHRY and CDR2 SYGVKD come from the germline V gene. The CDR3 has 13 amino acids. The germline V and J ends were trimmed by 6 bases and 5 bases, with 11 bases remaining between them. CDR3 protein: CAISSEGDNEQFF. The CDR3 nucleotides read TGTGCCATCAGCTCCGAGGGAGACAATGAGCAGTTCTTC.

The rearrangement joins TRBV4-2 to TRBJ2-7, with a weak D call TRBD2 (5 bases). The germline V gene has CDR1 LGHNA and CDR2 YNFKEQ. With 0 bases removed from V and 5 bases from J, the gap between germline ends came to 17 bases. The CDR3 has 16 amino acids. CDR3 amino acids: CASSQDFGNPNDEQYF. The CDR3 bases are TGTGCCAGCAGCCAAGATTTCGGGAACCCAAATGACGAGCAGTACTTC.

The V gene is TRBV6-2 or TRBV6-3, the J gene TRBJ1-2, with D tentatively TRBD1 (6 bases). The CDR3 is made up of 17 amino acids. Germline V gene lookup returns CDR1 MNHEY and CDR2 SVGEGT. The V end lost 0 bases, the J end lost 5 bases, and 19 bases lay between the germline ends. The CDR3 is CASSYSRRGLPDYGYTF. CDR3 DNA: TGTGCCAGCAGTTACTCGCGGCGGGGGCTACCGGATTATGGCTACACCTTC.